Shown below are 20 T cell receptor beta chains from a single sample sequenced in a study of CD8 T cells in Susac syndrome. Random hexamers were used to reverse transcribe the RNA input (roughly 0.5 to 1 ug). TCRdb ran MiXCR on the immunoSEQ multiplex PCR reads and lists one entry per CDR3 protein. The table records roughly 200,000 distinct CDR3 sequences, about 91% of them present only once. The material sequenced was CD4+ T cells from PBMCs. The receptors here all came from a human donor with Susac syndrome.

This rearrangement joins TRBV6-5 to TRBJ2-5; D is perhaps TRBD1 or TRBD2 (5 bases each). Germline V gives CDR1 MNHEY, CDR2 SVGAGI. This CDR3 comprises 14 residues. Between the trimmed V and J ends, which lost 5 bases and 2 bases, there was a span of 12 bases. As DNA, the CDR3 is TGTGCCAGCAGTATCGGGACGGCTCAAGAGACCCAGTACTTC. Protein sequence: CASSIGTAQETQYF.

The chain uses TRBV7-9 and TRBJ1-1, with D unresolved. The CDR3 runs 14 residues. Trimming took off 4 bases at V and 1 base at J, with 10 bases between the two ends. Germline assignment: CDR1 SEHNR and CDR2 FQNEAQ (reference sequence). The CDR3 loop is CASSYTWGNTEAFF. In nucleotides, the CDR3 is TGTGCCAGCAGCTACACCTGGGGGAACACTGAAGCTTTCTTT.

CDR3 sequence: CASGPGLADYNEQFF. DNA for the CDR3: TGTGCTAGTGGCCCTGGACTAGCGGACTACAATGAGCAGTTCTTC. The rearrangement joins TRBV12-5 to TRBJ2-1; 10 bases are shared with TRBD2. This CDR3 contains 15 residues. V shed 6 bases and J 3 bases; nucleotides not matched to a gene: 5. Germline V lookup: CDR1 LGHNT, CDR2 FRNRAP.

V usage is TRBV19 and J usage is TRBJ2-1; 14 bases match TRBD2. The CDR3 length is 15 residues. Losses at the gene ends were 3 bases for V and 5 bases for J; bases not matched to a gene: 0. The germline CDR1 and CDR2 sequences are LNHDA and SQIVND (reference sequence). Written as DNA, the CDR3 is TGTGCCAGTAGTATGGGACTAGCGGGAGACAATGAGCAGTTCTTC. It yields the protein CASSMGLAGDNEQFF.

This chain joins TRBV4-1 and TRBJ1-2; TRBD1 agrees at 9 bases. V gave up 0 bases and J gave up 6 bases; unmatched junction bases: 8. The CDR3 totals 16 residues. The germline V gene has CDR1 MGHRA and CDR2 YSYEKL. The CDR3 sequence is CASSQDGGTGRNGYTF. CDR3 sequence (DNA): TGCGCCAGCAGCCAAGATGGCGGGACAGGGAGGAATGGCTACACCTTC.

The J gene is TRBJ2-1, the V gene TRBV12-3 or TRBV12-4; D gene unclear. The CDR3 is 14 residues long. The V and J ends lost 5 bases and 4 bases respectively, with 12 bases between them. The CDR3 coding sequence is TGTGCCAGCAGTCCCCCGGACCGTTACAATGAGCAGTTCTTC. Its protein product is CASSPPDRYNEQFF.

This chain links TRBV19 with TRBJ1-2; D gene uncertain. Germline V lookup: CDR1 LNHDA, CDR2 SQIVND (reference sequence). The CDR3 has 13 amino acids. V shed 3 bases and J shed 3 bases, with 8 bases lying between them. The CDR3 loop is CASSIPADYGYTF. The CDR3 DNA is TGTGCCAGTAGTATTCCGGCAGACTATGGCTACACCTTC.

J is TRBJ2-1 and V is TRBV28, with TRBD2 as a possible D gene (5 bases). The CDR3 totals 12 residues. Germline lookup yields CDR1 MDHEN and CDR2 SYDVKM. Trimming pared 7 bases from V and 10 bases from J, leaving 14 bases between. As DNA, the CDR3 is TGTGCCAGCACCACAGAGGGAAGGGAGCAGTTCTTC. Protein: CASTTEGREQFF.

The chain combines TRBV18 with TRBJ2-1; D possibly corresponds to TRBD1 (5 bases). CDR1 is KGHSH and CDR2 is LQKENI in the germline V gene. Between the trimmed V and J ends, which lost 1 base and 4 bases, there was a span of 14 bases. This CDR3 is built from 16 residues. CDR3 nucleotides: TGTGCCAGCTCACCACAATCGTCACAGGCGTACAATGAGCAGTTCTTC. As protein: CASSPQSSQAYNEQFF.

The J gene is TRBJ2-1, the V gene TRBV20-1; D not resolved. V lost 6 bases and J 7 bases, leaving 10 bases between the germline ends. Germline CDR1 and CDR2: DFQATT and SNEGSKA (reference sequence). The CDR3 runs to 11 residues. The CDR3, as DNA: TGCAGTGCCCCATTGAGAAATGAGCAGTTCTTC. Its protein is CSAPLRNEQFF.

The V call is TRBV20-1, the J call TRBJ1-1, with 7 bases aligning to TRBD1. V lost 0 bases to trimming and J lost 0 bases; unmatched junction nucleotides: 7. Germline CDR1 and CDR2: DFQATT and SNEGSKA (reference sequence). CDR3 size: 16 residues. DNA for the CDR3: TGCAGTGCTAGAGATGGGGGACAGAGACTGAACACTGAAGCTTTCTTT. It codes for CSARDGGQRLNTEAFF.

For the CDR3, the DNA is TGTGCCAGCAGTTTAGTCACAGGGGGGAACACTGAAGCTTTCTTT. Translation: CASSLVTGGNTEAFF. This chain connects TRBV12-3 or TRBV12-4 to TRBJ1-1, with TRBD1 identical over 8 bases. CDR3 length: 15 residues. V dropped 1 base and J dropped 1; count of bases not matched to a gene: 2.

The chain is built from TRBV6-5 and TRBJ1-5, with 7 bases aligning to TRBD1. Germline V CDR1 and CDR2: MNHEY, SVGAGI. The junction had 6 bases not matched to a gene; V was cut back by 8 bases and J by 2 bases. The CDR3 spans 14 residues. In DNA form, the CDR3 reads TGTGCCAGCGCAGGGGGTGGCCGCAATCAGCCCCAGCATTTT. It encodes CASAGGGRNQPQHF.

V usage is TRBV20-1 and J usage is TRBJ2-1; 11 nucleotides align to TRBD2. The CDR3 has 19 residues. The trim removed 5 bases at V and 0 bases at J, leaving 15 bases unmatched. Germline V gives CDR1 DFQATT, CDR2 SNEGSKA (reference sequence). In DNA form, the CDR3 reads TGCAGTGCTCTATCTGGGGGACTAGCGGCCTATAGCTCCTACAATGAGCAGTTCTTC. It yields the protein CSALSGGLAAYSSYNEQFF.

This chain connects TRBV6-5 to TRBJ2-2; D unclear. The CDR3 contains 14 residues. Germline-derived CDR1 and CDR2 are MNHEY and SVGAGI. V dropped 6 bases and J dropped 5 bases, with 13 bases sitting between them. The CDR3 nucleotides read TGTGCCAGCAGCTTTATGAAGGGAACCGGGGAGCTGTTTTTT. It codes for CASSFMKGTGELFF.

The chain joins TRBV4-1 to TRBJ2-7; 11 nucleotides align to TRBD2. The trim removed 4 bases at V and 2 bases at J, leaving 19 bases unmatched. The length of the CDR3 is 20 residues. Germline lookup yields CDR1 MGHRA and CDR2 YSYEKL. CDR3 bases: TGCGCCAGCAGCCCCCCAATCGGGACTAGCGGCCCCGTGGGGACCTACGAGCAGTACTTC. Translating gives CASSPPIGTSGPVGTYEQYF.

The rearrangement joins TRBV7-9 to TRBJ2-7; 9 bases align to TRBD2. There are 15 residues in the CDR3. V was pared by 3 bases and J by 5 bases, with 8 bases of the junction left unmatched. The germline V gene has CDR1 SEHNR and CDR2 FQNEAQ (reference sequence). CDR3 sequence (DNA): TGTGCCAGCAGCTTGTCTAGCGGGATCCTCGACGAGCAGTACTTC. Its translation: CASSLSSGILDEQYF.

This chain links TRBV3-1 with TRBJ1-1; 11 bases match TRBD1. Germline-derived CDR1 and CDR2 are LGHDT and YNNKEL (reference sequence). This CDR3 region has 14 residues. After removal of 5 bases from V and 5 bases from J, the junction contained 4 bases not matched to a gene. CDR3 loop: CASSSDRGLTEAFF. The CDR3 DNA follows: TGTGCCAGCAGCTCGGACAGGGGGCTGACTGAAGCTTTCTTT.

The V gene is TRBV9, the J gene TRBJ2-7, with 9 bases matching TRBD2. The V and J ends lost 3 bases and 2 bases, in that order; junction bases with no gene match: 3. Germline values: CDR1 SGDLS, CDR2 YYNGEE. This CDR3 contains 14 residues. Here the CDR3 reads CASSETSGPYEQYF. DNA of the CDR3: TGTGCCAGCAGCGAGACTAGCGGCCCCTACGAGCAGTACTTC.

V usage is TRBV7-2 and J usage is TRBJ1-2, with D perhaps TRBD1 (6 bases). V was cut by 5 bases and J by 7 bases, with 32 bases left in between. This CDR3 has 19 amino acids. CDR1 and CDR2 from the germline V gene are SGHTA and FQGNSA. CDR3 DNA: TGTGCCAGCAGCCAAACTTCATCAGGGATGGCGGGGGCGCGACGTGGCTACACCTTC. This sequence encodes CASSQTSSGMAGARRGYTF.